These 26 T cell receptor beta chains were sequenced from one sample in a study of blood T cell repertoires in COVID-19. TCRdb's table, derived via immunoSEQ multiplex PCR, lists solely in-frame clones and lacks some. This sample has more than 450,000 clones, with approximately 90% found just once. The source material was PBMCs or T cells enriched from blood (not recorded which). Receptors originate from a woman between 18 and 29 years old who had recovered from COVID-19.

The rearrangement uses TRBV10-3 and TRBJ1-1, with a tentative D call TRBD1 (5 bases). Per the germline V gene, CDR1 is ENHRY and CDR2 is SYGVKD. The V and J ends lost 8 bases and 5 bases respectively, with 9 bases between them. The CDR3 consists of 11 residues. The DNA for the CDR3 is TGTGCCATCGGGGGAGGGACTGAAGCTTTCTTT. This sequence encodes CAIGGGTEAFF.

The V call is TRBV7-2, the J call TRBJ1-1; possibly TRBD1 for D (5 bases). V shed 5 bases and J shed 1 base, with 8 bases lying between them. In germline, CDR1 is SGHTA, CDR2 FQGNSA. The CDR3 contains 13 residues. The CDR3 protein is CASSHDRNTEAFF. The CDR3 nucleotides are TGTGCCAGCAGCCATGACAGGAACACTGAAGCTTTCTTT.

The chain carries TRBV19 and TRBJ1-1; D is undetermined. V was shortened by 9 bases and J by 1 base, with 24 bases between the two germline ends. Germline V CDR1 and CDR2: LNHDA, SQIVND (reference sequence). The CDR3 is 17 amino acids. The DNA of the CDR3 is TGTGCCAGCGGATCTATCTCCTCCAGGCGGGGGAACACTGAAGCTTTCTTT. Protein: CASGSISSRRGNTEAFF.

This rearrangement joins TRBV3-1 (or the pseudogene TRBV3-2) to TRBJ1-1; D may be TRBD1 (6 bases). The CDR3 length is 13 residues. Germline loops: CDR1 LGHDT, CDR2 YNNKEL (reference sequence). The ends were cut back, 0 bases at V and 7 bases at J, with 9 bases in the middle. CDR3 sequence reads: CASSQEGTFEAFF. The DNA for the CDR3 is TGTGCCAGCAGCCAAGAAGGGACATTTGAAGCTTTCTTT.

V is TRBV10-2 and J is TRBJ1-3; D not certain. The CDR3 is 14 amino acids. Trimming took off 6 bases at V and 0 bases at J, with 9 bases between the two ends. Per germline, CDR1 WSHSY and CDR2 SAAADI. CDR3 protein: CASSLEGSGNTIYF. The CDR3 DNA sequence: TGCGCCAGCAGCCTAGAGGGCTCTGGAAACACCATATATTTT.

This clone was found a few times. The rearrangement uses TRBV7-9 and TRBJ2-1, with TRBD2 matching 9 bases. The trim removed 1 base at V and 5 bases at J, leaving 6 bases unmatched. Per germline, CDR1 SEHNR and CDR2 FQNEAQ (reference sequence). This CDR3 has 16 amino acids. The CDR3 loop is CASSLGLAGYNNEQFF. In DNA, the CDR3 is TGTGCCAGCAGCTTAGGGCTAGCGGGGTACAACAATGAGCAGTTCTTC.

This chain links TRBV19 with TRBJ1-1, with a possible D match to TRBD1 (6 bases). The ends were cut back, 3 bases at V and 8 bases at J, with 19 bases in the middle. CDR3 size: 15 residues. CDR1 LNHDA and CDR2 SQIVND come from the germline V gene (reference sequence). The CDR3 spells CASSIRRQALAEAFF. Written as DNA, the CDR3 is TGTGCCAGTAGTATCCGTCGACAGGCCCTTGCGGAAGCTTTCTTT.

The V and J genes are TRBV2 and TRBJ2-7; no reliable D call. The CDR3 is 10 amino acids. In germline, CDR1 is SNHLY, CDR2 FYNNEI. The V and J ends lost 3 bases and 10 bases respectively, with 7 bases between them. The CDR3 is CASSDRIQYF. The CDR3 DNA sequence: TGTGCCAGCAGTGACAGGATCCAGTACTTC.

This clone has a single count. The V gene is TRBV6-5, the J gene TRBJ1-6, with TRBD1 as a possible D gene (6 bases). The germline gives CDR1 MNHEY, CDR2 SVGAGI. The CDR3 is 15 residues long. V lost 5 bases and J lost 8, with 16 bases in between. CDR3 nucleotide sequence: TGTGCCAGCAGTCCTACTGGGGGCAGATATTCACCCCTCCACTTT. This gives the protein CASSPTGGRYSPLHF.

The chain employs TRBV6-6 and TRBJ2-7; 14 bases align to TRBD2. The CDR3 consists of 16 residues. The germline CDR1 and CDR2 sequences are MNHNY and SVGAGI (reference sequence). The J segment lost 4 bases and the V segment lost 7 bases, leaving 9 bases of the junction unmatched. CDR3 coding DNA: TGTGCCAGCATTAGGGGACTAGCGGGGGAGGGGTACGAGCAGTACTTC. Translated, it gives CASIRGLAGEGYEQYF.

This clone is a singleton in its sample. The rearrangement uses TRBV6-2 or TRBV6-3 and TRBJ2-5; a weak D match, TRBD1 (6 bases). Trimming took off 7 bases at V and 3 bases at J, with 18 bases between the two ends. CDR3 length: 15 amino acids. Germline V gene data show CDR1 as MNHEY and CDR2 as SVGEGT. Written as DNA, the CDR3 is TGTGCCAGCACCCCAGGAGGACAGCACAAAGAGACCCAGTACTTC. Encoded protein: CASTPGGQHKETQYF.

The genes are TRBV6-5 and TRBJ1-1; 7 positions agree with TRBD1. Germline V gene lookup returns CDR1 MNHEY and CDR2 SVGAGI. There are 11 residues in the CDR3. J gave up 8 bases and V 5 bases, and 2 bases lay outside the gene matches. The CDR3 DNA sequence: TGTGCCAGCAGTCCAGGGGGAGAAGCTTTCTTT. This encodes CASSPGGEAFF.

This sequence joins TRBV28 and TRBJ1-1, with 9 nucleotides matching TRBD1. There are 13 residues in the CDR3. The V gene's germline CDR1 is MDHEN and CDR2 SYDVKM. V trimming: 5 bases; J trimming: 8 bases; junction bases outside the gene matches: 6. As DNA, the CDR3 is TGTGCCAGCAGTACCTACAGGGGGCCAGAAGCTTTCTTT. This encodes CASSTYRGPEAFF. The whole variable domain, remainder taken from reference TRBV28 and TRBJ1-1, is DVKVTQSSRYLVKRTGEKVFLECVQDMDHENMFWYRQDPGLGLRLIYFSYDVKMKEKGDIPEGYSVSREKKERFSLILESASTNQTSMYLCASSTYRGPEAFFGQGTRLTVV.

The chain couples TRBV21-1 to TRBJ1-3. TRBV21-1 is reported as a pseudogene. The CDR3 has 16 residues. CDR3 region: CASREYRNDSGNTIYF. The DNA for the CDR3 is TGTGCCAGCAGGGAGTATCGCAACGACTCTGGAAACACCATATATTTT.

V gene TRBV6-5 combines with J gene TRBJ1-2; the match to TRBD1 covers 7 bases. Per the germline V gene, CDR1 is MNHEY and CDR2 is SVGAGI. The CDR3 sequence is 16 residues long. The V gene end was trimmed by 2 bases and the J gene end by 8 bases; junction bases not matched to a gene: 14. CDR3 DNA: TGTGCCAGCAGTTACATAGGTGGGGTGACAGGGTACGGCTACACCTTC. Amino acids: CASSYIGGVTGYGYTF.

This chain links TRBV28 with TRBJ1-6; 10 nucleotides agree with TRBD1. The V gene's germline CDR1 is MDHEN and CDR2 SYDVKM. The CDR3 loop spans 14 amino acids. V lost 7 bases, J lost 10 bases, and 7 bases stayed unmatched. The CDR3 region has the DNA TGTGCCAGCACGGTCCGGGACAGGGGATCACCCCTCCACTTT. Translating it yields CASTVRDRGSPLHF.

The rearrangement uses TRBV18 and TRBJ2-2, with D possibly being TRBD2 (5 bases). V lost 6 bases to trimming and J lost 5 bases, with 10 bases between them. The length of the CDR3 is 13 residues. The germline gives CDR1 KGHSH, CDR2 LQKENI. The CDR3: CASSNSGTGELFF. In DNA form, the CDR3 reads TGTGCCAGCTCTAACAGCGGAACCGGGGAGCTGTTTTTT. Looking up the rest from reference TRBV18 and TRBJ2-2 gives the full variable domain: NAGVMQNPRHLVRRRGQEARLRCSPMKGHSHVYWYRQLPEEGLKFMVYLQKENIIDESGMPKERFSAEFPKEGPSILRIQQVVRGDSAAYFCASSNSGTGELFFGEGSRLTVL.

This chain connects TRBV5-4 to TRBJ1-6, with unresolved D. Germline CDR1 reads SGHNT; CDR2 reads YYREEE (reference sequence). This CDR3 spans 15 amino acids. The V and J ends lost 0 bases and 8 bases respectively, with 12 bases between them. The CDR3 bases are TGTGCCAGCAGCTTGGACACGGGAGTTGATTCACCCCTCCACTTT. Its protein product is CASSLDTGVDSPLHF.

The CDR3 spells CASSQAPPGVDIQYF. CDR3 DNA: TGTGCCAGCAGCCAAGCCCCCCCAGGGGTGGACATTCAGTACTTC. The V and J genes are TRBV14 and TRBJ2-4; a weak D match, TRBD1 (6 bases). Germline V gene data show CDR1 as SGHDN and CDR2 as FVKESK. The CDR3 length is 15 residues. Trimming took 1 base from V and 8 from J, leaving 15 bases between them.

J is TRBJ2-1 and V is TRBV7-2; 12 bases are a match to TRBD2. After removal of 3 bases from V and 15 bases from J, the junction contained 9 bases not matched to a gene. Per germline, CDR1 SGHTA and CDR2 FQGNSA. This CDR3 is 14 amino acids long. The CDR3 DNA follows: TGTGCCAGCAGCTTGACTAGCGGGGGAACTTCGGCGTTCTTC. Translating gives CASSLTSGGTSAFF.

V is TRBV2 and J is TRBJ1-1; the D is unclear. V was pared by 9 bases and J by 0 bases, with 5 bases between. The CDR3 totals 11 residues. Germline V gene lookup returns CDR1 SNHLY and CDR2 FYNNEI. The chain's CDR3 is CASQMNTEAFF. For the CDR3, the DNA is TGTGCCAGTCAAATGAACACTGAAGCTTTCTTT.

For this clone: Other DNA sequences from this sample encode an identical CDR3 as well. CDR3 in DNA: TGCGCCAGCAGCTTAGACACTTACAATGAGCAGTTCTTC. It is translated as CASSLDTYNEQFF. The chain joins TRBV5-1 to TRBJ2-1; D not certain. In germline, CDR1 is SGHRS, CDR2 YFSETQ. With 2 bases removed from V and 4 bases from J, the gap between germline ends came to 7 bases. The CDR3 spans 13 residues.

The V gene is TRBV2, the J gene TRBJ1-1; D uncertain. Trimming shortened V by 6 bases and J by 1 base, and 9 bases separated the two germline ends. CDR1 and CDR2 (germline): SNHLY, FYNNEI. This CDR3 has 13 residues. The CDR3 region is CASRASPNTEAFF. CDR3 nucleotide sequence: TGTGCCAGCAGAGCCTCCCCGAACACTGAAGCTTTCTTT.

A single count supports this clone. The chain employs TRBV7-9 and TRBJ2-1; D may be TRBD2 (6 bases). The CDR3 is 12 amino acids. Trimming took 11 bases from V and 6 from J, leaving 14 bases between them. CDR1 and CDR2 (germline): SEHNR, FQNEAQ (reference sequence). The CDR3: CAFSGLSNEQFF. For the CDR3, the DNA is TGTGCCTTCTCGGGACTCTCCAATGAGCAGTTCTTC.

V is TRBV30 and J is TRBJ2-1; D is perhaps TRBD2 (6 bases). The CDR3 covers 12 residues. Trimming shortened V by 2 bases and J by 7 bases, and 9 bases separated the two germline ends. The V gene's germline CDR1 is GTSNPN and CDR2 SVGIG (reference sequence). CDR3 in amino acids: CAWSFGGNEQFF. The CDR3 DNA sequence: TGTGCCTGGAGTTTTGGAGGGAATGAGCAGTTCTTC. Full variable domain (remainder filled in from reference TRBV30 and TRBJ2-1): SQTIHQWPATLVQPVGSPLSLECTVEGTSNPNLYWYRQAAGRGLQLLFYSVGIGQISSEVPQNLSASRPQDRQFILSSKKLLLSDSGFYLCAWSFGGNEQFFGPGTRLTVL.

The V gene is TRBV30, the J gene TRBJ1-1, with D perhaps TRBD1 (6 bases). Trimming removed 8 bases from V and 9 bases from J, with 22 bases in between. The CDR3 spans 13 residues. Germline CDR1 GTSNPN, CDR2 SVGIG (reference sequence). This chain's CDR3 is CARGLTESVKAFF. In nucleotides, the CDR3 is TGTGCCCGGGGGCTGACTGAGTCCGTAAAAGCTTTCTTT.